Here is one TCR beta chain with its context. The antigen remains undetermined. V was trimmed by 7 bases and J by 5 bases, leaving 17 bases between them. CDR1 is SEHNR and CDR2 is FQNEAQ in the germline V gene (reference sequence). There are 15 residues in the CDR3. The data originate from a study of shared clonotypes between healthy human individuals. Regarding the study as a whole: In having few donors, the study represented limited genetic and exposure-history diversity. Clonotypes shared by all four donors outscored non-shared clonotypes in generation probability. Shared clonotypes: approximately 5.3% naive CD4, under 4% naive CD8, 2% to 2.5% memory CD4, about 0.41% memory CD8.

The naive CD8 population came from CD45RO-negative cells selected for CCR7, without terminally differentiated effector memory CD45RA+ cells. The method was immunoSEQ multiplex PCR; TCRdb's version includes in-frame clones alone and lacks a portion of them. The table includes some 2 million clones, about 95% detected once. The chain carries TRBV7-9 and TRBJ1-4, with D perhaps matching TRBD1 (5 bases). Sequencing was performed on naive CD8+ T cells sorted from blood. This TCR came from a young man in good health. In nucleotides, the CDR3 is TGTGCCAGCACCAGGGAGGCAGGAGGGAATGAAAAACTGTTTTTT. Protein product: CASTREAGGNEKLFF.